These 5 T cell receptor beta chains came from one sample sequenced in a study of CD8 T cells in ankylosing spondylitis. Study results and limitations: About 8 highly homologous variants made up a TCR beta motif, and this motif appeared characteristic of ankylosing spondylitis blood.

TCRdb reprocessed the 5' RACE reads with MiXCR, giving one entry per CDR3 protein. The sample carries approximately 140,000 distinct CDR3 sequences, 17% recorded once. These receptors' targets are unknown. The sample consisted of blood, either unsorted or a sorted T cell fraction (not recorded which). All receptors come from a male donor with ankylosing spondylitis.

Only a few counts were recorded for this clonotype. The CDR3 bases are TGTGCCAGCAGCTCTCAAAAGGTCGCCCGGGGAATTGGTGATGGCTACACCTTC. This translates into CASSSQKVARGIGDGYTF. This chain joins TRBV11-1 and TRBJ1-2; no clear D gene. Germline V gives CDR1 SGHAT, CDR2 FQDESV (reference sequence). There are 18 residues in the CDR3. V was trimmed by 4 bases and J by 6 bases, leaving 27 bases between them. The full variable domain, completed using reference TRBV11-1 and TRBJ1-2, is EAEVAQSPRYKITEKSQAVAFWCDPISGHATLYWYRQILGQGPELLVQFQDESVVDDSQLPKDRFSAERLKGVDSTLKIQPAELGDSAMYLCASSSQKVARGIGDGYTFGSGTRLTVV.

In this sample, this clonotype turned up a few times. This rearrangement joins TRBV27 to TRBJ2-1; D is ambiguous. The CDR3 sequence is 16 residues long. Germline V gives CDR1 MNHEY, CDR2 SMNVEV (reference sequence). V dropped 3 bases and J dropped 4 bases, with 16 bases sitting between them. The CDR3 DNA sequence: TGTGCCAGCAGTTTGTTGGGTAAGAATCCTTACAATGAGCAGTTCTTC. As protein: CASSLLGKNPYNEQFF.

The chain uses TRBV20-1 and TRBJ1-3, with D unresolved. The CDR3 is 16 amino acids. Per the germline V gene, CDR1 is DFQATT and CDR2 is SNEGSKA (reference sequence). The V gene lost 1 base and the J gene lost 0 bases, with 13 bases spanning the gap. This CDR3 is CSARGAPRVSGNTIYF. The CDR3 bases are TGCAGTGCTAGAGGCGCCCCCAGAGTCTCTGGAAACACCATATATTTT.

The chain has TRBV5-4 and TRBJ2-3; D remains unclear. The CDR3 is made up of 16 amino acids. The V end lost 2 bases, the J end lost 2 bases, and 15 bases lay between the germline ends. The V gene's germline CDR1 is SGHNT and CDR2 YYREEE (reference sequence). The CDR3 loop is CASSFRPPPATDTQYF. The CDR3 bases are TGTGCCAGCAGCTTTCGACCTCCGCCAGCCACAGATACGCAGTATTTT.

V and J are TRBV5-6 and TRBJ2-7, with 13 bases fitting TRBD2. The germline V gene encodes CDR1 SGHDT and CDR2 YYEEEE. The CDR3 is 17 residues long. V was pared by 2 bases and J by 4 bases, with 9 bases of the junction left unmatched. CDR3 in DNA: TGTGCCAGCAGCTTCGGGACTAGCGGGACCCCTGGGTACGAGCAGTACTTC. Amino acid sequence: CASSFGTSGTPGYEQYF.